Listed below are T cell receptor beta chains from one sample, sequenced in a study of blood T cell repertoires in COVID-19. Profiled with immunoSEQ multiplex PCR; TCRdb holds only in-frame clones, not every one. Of some 200,000 clones in the sample, roughly 80% were seen once. Sequenced sample: peripheral blood. These receptors all stem from a woman in her sixties or seventies with COVID-19, enrolled during active disease. The CDR3 runs from the conserved cysteine through the conserved F or W. The D gene is left open where the match is weak. The size field is filled for only some rows; it gives once, few, many or a size class.

j_call,d_call,clone_size,v_call,cdr3_aa,cdr3_nt
TRBJ2-2,-,-,TRBV28,CASSFGLTLHTGELFF,TGTGCCAGCAGTTTTGGGCTCACCCTTCACACCGGGGAGCTGTTTTTT
TRBJ1-2,-,-,TRBV27,CASSPLAGLGGYTF,TGTGCCAGCAGTCCCCTCGCAGGGTTGGGTGGCTACACCTTC
TRBJ2-1,-,-,TRBV11-2,CASSLVLNEQFF,TGTGCCAGCAGCTTAGTACTCAATGAGCAGTTCTTC
TRBJ1-5,TRBD1,-,TRBV10-3,CAIKAGTDISDPQHF,TGTGCCATCAAAGCCGGGACAGATATTTCCGACCCCCAGCATTTT
TRBJ1-1,-,once,TRBV5-5,CASSLISDRNTEAFF,TGTGCCAGCAGCCTGATTTCCGACAGAAACACTGAAGCTTTCTTT
TRBJ1-5,TRBD1,-,TRBV24-1,CATSDTGGPSIQPQHF,TGTGCCACCAGTGATACAGGGGGACCCTCAATTCAGCCCCAGCATTTT
TRBJ1-2,-,-,TRBV19,CASIKADNVGGYTF,TGTGCCAGTATAAAGGCGGACAACGTTGGGGGCTACACCTTC
TRBJ1-3,-,-,TRBV12-1,CASSQPRWPILRNTIYF,TGTGCCAGCAGCCAACCGAGGTGGCCTATTCTGAGAAACACCATATATTTT
TRBJ2-3,-,once,TRBV19,CASSRPGDRPTDTQYF,TGTGCCAGTAGCCGACCAGGGGACCGGCCCACAGATACGCAGTATTTT
TRBJ2-1,TRBD1,-,TRBV11-3,CASSFGTGLGEQFF,TGTGCCAGCAGCTTCGGGACAGGGTTGGGTGAGCAGTTCTTC
TRBJ1-5,-,-,TRBV27,CASSLSVKGHSNQPQHF,TGCGCCAGCAGTTTAAGCGTAAAAGGCCATAGCAATCAGCCCCAGCATTTT
TRBJ2-2,TRBD2,-,TRBV9,CASSNLAGHTGELFF,TGTGCCAGCAGCAACCTAGCGGGCCACACCGGGGAGCTGTTTTTT
TRBJ1-1,-,-,TRBV29-1,CSVLIGGMNTEAFF,TGCAGCGTTCTGATCGGGGGAATGAACACTGAAGCTTTCTTT
TRBJ1-1,-,once,TRBV9,CASSVAQNTEAFF,TGTGCCAGCAGCGTAGCCCAGAACACTGAAGCTTTCTTT
TRBJ2-5,-,-,TRBV7-4,CASSFYTGFRETQYF,TGTGCCAGCAGCTTCTACACAGGGTTTCGGGAGACCCAGTACTTC
TRBJ2-3,-,-,TRBV28,CASKSLPSVEVTDTQYF,TGTGCCAGCAAGTCTCTCCCCTCCGTAGAAGTCACAGATACGCAGTATTTT
TRBJ2-3,TRBD1,-,TRBV29-1,CSVRQGSTDTQYF,TGCAGCGTGCGACAGGGTAGCACAGATACGCAGTATTTT
TRBJ1-5,TRBD1,few,TRBV7-2,CASSSDREQPQHF,TGTGCCAGCAGCTCGGACAGGGAACAGCCCCAGCATTTT
TRBJ2-7,TRBD2,-,TRBV15,CATSNPSGSYEQYF,TGTGCCACCAGCAATCCTAGCGGGAGCTACGAGCAGTACTTC
TRBJ1-2,-,-,TRBV5-6,CASSLVRGDYGYTF,TGTGCCAGCAGCTTGGTCCGGGGAGACTATGGCTACACCTTC
TRBJ1-1,-,-,TRBV2,CASSPNTEAFF,TGTGCCAGCAGTCCTAACACTGAAGCTTTCTTT
TRBJ1-4,TRBD1,-,TRBV5-6,CASSNFPGQGNEKLFF,TGTGCCAGCAGCAACTTCCCGGGACAGGGTAATGAAAAACTGTTTTTT
TRBJ1-1,TRBD1,-,TRBV28,CASSNAGGTEAFF,TGTGCCAGCAGTAACGCAGGGGGTACTGAAGCTTTCTTT
TRBJ2-5,TRBD2,-,TRBV6-5,CASSLAGGHETQYF,TGTGCCAGCAGTCTAGCGGGGGGGCACGAGACCCAGTACTTC
TRBJ1-6,TRBD1,-,TRBV2,CAITGQLGSPLHF,TGTGCCATAACGGGACAGCTCGGTTCACCCCTCCACTTT
TRBJ1-2,TRBD1,-,TRBV12-3/TRBV12-4,CASSFGTGIGYTF,TGTGCCAGCAGTTTCGGGACAGGGATTGGCTACACCTTC
TRBJ2-5,TRBD2,-,TRBV5-1,CASSRLAGGYQETQYF,TGCGCCAGCAGCCGACTAGCGGGGGGGTACCAAGAGACCCAGTACTTC
TRBJ1-1,-,-,TRBV20-1,CSARGTSEAFF,TGCAGTGCTAGAGGGACATCGGAAGCTTTCTTT
TRBJ1-2,-,-,TRBV5-4,CASSPGAWGGFGYTF,TGTGCCAGCAGCCCCGGGGCCTGGGGAGGGTTTGGCTACACCTTC
TRBJ2-2,-,few,TRBV12-3/TRBV12-4,CATKGVPGELFF,TGTGCCACCAAGGGAGTGCCCGGGGAGCTGTTTTTT
TRBJ1-2,TRBD1,-,TRBV3-1/TRBV3-2,CASSQDKDRGLNGYTF,TGTGCCAGCAGCCAAGATAAGGACAGGGGATTGAATGGCTACACCTTC